This TCR beta chain comes out of a study of blood T cell repertoires in COVID-19. Method: immunoSEQ multiplex PCR; TCRdb's copy keeps in-frame clones and lacks some. The sample holds roughly 300,000 clones, over 85% seen once. Per the germline V gene, CDR1 is LNHDA and CDR2 is SQIVND (reference sequence). The ends were cut back, 5 bases at V and 0 bases at J, with 23 bases in the middle. The CDR3 covers 19 residues. The chain joins TRBV19 to TRBJ1-5; possible D gene TRBD1, 6 bases. This TCR was sampled from a woman in her thirties with COVID-19, enrolled during active disease. The sample was peripheral blood. The chain's CDR3 is CASSPRRDTYLVSNQPQHF. The CDR3 DNA follows: TGTGCCAGTAGTCCCCGCCGGGACACGTACCTCGTTAGCAATCAGCCCCAGCATTTT.